The text below deals with one TCR beta chain. This entry comes from a study of OX40 agonist ivuxolimab in advanced cancers. At the level of the study: An anti-OX40 (CD134) antibody with agonistic activity, ivuxolimab, was administered to patients. Previous treatment with anti-PD-1, anti-PD-L1 or anti-CTLA-4 therapy was allowed; more than 35% had received some. Partial responses were recorded for three patients, including one with hepatocellular carcinoma and two with cutaneous melanoma.

Sequencing was performed with immunoSEQ multiplex PCR; in TCRdb, only in-frame clones are kept and a portion is missing. The table records approximately 20,000 clones, 77% of them present only once. This receptor was identified in an adult with an advanced solid tumor such as melanoma, head and neck, liver or kidney cancer. The material sequenced was CD4+ or CD8+ T cells sorted from blood, taken in a trial of the OX40 agonist ivuxolimab.

For the CDR3, the DNA is TGTGCCAGCAGTTACTCGCCCGGGCTGAACACTGAAGCTTTCTTT. It is translated as CASSYSPGLNTEAFF. V and J are TRBV6-5 and TRBJ1-1, with unresolved D. The CDR3 consists of 15 residues. From germline, CDR1 is MNHEY and CDR2 SVGAGI. The V and J ends lost 0 bases and 0 bases respectively, with 8 bases between them.